These 11 T cell receptor beta chains were all obtained from the same sample, sequenced in a study. TCRdb reprocessed the 5' RACE reads with MiXCR, giving one entry per CDR3 protein. Of 10,000 or so distinct CDR3 sequences detected, roughly a quarter appear once; the ten largest clones hold about 4.6%. The sequencing sample was made of naive CD4+ T cells sorted from a lymph node. Subset indicated: naive CD4+ T cells, CD4+CD45RA+CD25-. The origin of the receptors is a female donor with breast cancer.

This chain joins TRBV19 and TRBJ2-2, with 8 positions matching TRBD1. The length of the CDR3 is 15 residues. Germline V CDR1 and CDR2: LNHDA, SQIVND (reference sequence). V shed 4 bases and J 2 bases; nucleotides not matched to a gene: 3. The CDR3 DNA follows: TGTGCCAGTAGTAGGACAGGGATAAACACCGGGGAGCTGTTTTTT. It specifies CASSRTGINTGELFF.

This clonotype was detected ten times or more. V is TRBV12-3 or TRBV12-4 and J is TRBJ1-4; tentative D call: TRBD1 (6 bases). The length of the CDR3 is 17 residues. Trimming shortened V by 2 bases and J by 0 bases, and 13 bases separated the two germline ends. The CDR3 coding sequence is TGTGCCAGCAGTTTAAATACAGGGAGGACAACTAATGAAAAACTGTTTTTT. Translation: CASSLNTGRTTNEKLFF.

This clonotype was picked up many times. One base away lies a much larger clone, so this may be a sequencing read error. The chain links TRBV12-3 or TRBV12-4 to TRBJ2-5; D is unresolved. There are 14 residues in the CDR3. The CDR3 sequence is CASSFDQASETRYF. For the CDR3, the DNA is TGTGCCAGCAGTTTTGACCAAGCCTCGGAGACCCGGTACTTC.

This clonotype has only a few counts. Since the CDR3 does not end with the conserved phenylalanine or tryptophan, this likely comes from a read error. In DNA, the CDR3 is TGTGCCAGCAGCGGCGCGCTGAGGACAGGGGGCTCCTACGAGCAGTACTCC. It is translated as CASSGALRTGGSYEQYS. The chain combines TRBV7-8 with TRBJ2-7; 10 bases fit TRBD1. CDR3 length: 17 amino acids. Germline V gives CDR1 SGHVS, CDR2 FQNEAQ. V dropped 5 bases and J dropped 0; count of bases not matched to a gene: 10.

This clonotype showed up many times. V gene TRBV20-1 combines with J gene TRBJ2-7; D possibly corresponds to TRBD2 (5 bases). Germline assignment: CDR1 DFQATT and CDR2 SNEGSKA (reference sequence). Trimming took off 3 bases at V and 6 bases at J, with 15 bases between the two ends. This CDR3 has 13 residues. The CDR3 loop is CSARLSGRGEQYF. The DNA for the CDR3 is TGCAGTGCTAGGTTGAGCGGACGGGGCGAGCAGTACTTC.

The genes are TRBV5-4 and TRBJ2-2, with 7 bases that match TRBD1. The CDR3 is 15 residues long. The V gene end was trimmed by 5 bases and the J gene end by 5 bases; junction bases not matched to a gene: 9. Germline V gene sequence: CDR1 SGHNT, CDR2 YYREEE (reference sequence). CDR3 sequence: CASSLDRVVTGELFF. CDR3 coding DNA: TGTGCCAGCAGTCTTGACAGGGTGGTTACCGGGGAGCTGTTTTTT.

Sample share makes this clonotype medium-sized. V and J are TRBV19 and TRBJ2-1; TRBD2 aligns across 12 bases. The CDR3 contains 17 residues. Germline V gene sequence: CDR1 LNHDA, CDR2 SQIVND (reference sequence). Trimming cost V 4 bases and J 10 bases; bases outside gene matches: 14. The CDR3: CASSTLGLAGGPREQFF. The CDR3 DNA is TGTGCCAGTAGTACCCTTGGGCTAGCGGGAGGGCCTAGAGAGCAGTTCTTC. Full variable domain (rest looked up from reference TRBV19 and TRBJ2-1): DGGITQSPKYLFRKEGQNVTLSCEQNLNHDAMYWYRQDPGQGLRLIYYSQIVNDFQKGDIAEGYSVSREKKESFPLTVTSAQKNPTAFYLCASSTLGLAGGPREQFFGPGTRLTVL.

This clonotype was seen only a few times. The chain employs TRBV7-8 and TRBJ2-7, with D perhaps TRBD1 (6 bases). Germline V gene lookup returns CDR1 SGHVS and CDR2 FQNEAQ. CDR3 length: 17 residues. Trimming cost V 5 bases and J 6 bases, with 26 bases left between them. In nucleotides, the CDR3 is TGTGCCAGCAGCCCACAACTCATGGGAGCTCTAGGGGGCGAGCAGTACTTC. This gives the protein CASSPQLMGALGGEQYF.

In its sample, this clonotype ranks as medium-sized. V and J are TRBV20-1 and TRBJ2-1; tentatively, D is TRBD2 (5 bases). V was pared by 6 bases and J by 9 bases, with 15 bases between. CDR1 and CDR2 from the germline V gene are DFQATT and SNEGSKA (reference sequence). This CDR3 has 12 amino acids. CDR3 DNA sequence: TGCAGTGCCGAGCGGATCCGGCTTGAGCAGTTCTTC. Encoded protein: CSAERIRLEQFF.

This clonotype is medium-sized within its sample. The rearrangement links TRBV9 to TRBJ1-2, with D hard to call. Germline V gives CDR1 SGDLS, CDR2 YYNGEE. The CDR3 length is 15 residues. V shed 4 bases and J shed 0 bases, with 13 bases lying between them. The CDR3 DNA reads TGTGCCAGCAGCCAAAGGAGTGGTACTAACTATGGCTACACCTTC. Translated, it gives CASSQRSGTNYGYTF. Full variable domain (outside the CDR3, taken from reference TRBV9 and TRBJ1-2): DSGVTQTPKHLITATGQRVTLRCSPRSGDLSVYWYQQSLDQGLQFLIQYYNGEERAKGNILERFSAQQFPDLHSELNLSSLELGDSALYFCASSQRSGTNYGYTFGSGTRLTVV.

Details on this clonotype: One junction end does not reproduce the germline sequence, and a read error may be involved. The chain links TRBV6-4 to TRBJ2-1, with D perhaps given as TRBD1 or TRBD2 (6 bases each). The CDR3 sequence is 13 residues long. The V gene's germline CDR1 is MRHNA and CDR2 SNTAGT. The CDR3 DNA reads TGTGCCGGCAGTTCGGGGGCGCGGAATGAGCAGTTCTTC. It is translated as CAGSSGARNEQFF.